Following are 6 T cell receptor beta chains from one sample sequenced in a study of blood T cell repertoires in COVID-19. The table came from immunoSEQ multiplex PCR; TCRdb's copy has only in-frame clones and leaves some out. The sample has about 43,000 clones; approximately 90% are singletons. What was sequenced was peripheral blood. The receptors here all came from a man aged 40-55 years with COVID-19, enrolled during active disease.

This chain uses TRBV14 with TRBJ2-3; no clear D. Germline CDR1 is SGHDN and CDR2 is FVKESK. There are 15 residues in the CDR3. V dropped 5 bases and J dropped 0 bases, with 12 bases sitting between them. CDR3: CASSEGRVSTDTQYF. Here the CDR3 DNA reads TGTGCCAGCAGCGAAGGACGGGTCAGCACAGATACGCAGTATTTT.

V is TRBV4-1 and J is TRBJ1-1, with 8 bases that match TRBD1. This CDR3 has 14 amino acids. CDR1 MGHRA and CDR2 YSYEKL come from the germline V gene. Trimming took 4 bases from V and 6 from J; bases not matched to a gene: 7. Here the CDR3 DNA reads TGCGCCAGCAGCCTGACGGGGACAGGATCTGAAGCTTTCTTT. Translation gives CASSLTGTGSEAFF.

The rearrangement joins TRBV5-4 to TRBJ1-4; D call uncertain. Trimming shortened V by 3 bases and J by 8 bases, and 11 bases separated the two germline ends. This CDR3 is 13 amino acids long. The germline V gene has CDR1 SGHNT and CDR2 YYREEE (reference sequence). The CDR3 here is CASSYDRGEKLFF. CDR3 nucleotides: TGTGCCAGCAGCTACGACCGCGGGGAAAAACTGTTTTTT.

The chain recombines TRBV29-1 with TRBJ2-3, with D perhaps TRBD2 (6 bases). The V gene's germline CDR1 is SQVTM and CDR2 ANQGSEA. V gave up 3 bases and J gave up 4 bases, with 11 bases separating them. The CDR3 totals 13 residues. The CDR3 DNA sequence: TGCAGCGTTGACGGCGGGATCTCAGATACGCAGTATTTT. It translates to CSVDGGISDTQYF.

This clone was observed once. The J gene is TRBJ2-1, the V gene TRBV19; 7 bases match TRBD1. V dropped 6 bases and J dropped 0; count of bases not matched to a gene: 5. Per germline, CDR1 LNHDA and CDR2 SQIVND (reference sequence). This CDR3 contains 15 residues. In DNA, the CDR3 is TGTGCCAGTAGGCTGGCAGGGGGCTCCTACAATGAGCAGTTCTTC. Encoded protein: CASRLAGGSYNEQFF.

The chain's CDR3 is CASSGLWAGSYNSPLHF. CDR3 DNA: TGTGCCAGCAGTGGTCTGTGGGCAGGGTCCTATAATTCACCCCTCCACTTT. The chain combines TRBV6-1 with TRBJ1-6; weak D call: TRBD1 (5 bases). Germline V gene lookup returns CDR1 MNHNS and CDR2 SASEGT. CDR3 length: 17 residues. Trimming removed 4 bases from V and 1 base from J, with 14 bases in between.